This passage covers 23 T cell receptor beta chains from one sample sequenced in a study of T cells in Graves' hyperthyroidism and ophthalmopathy (dated by TCRdb to between 2018 and 2021). The library was prepared using multiplex PCR. The data were produced on an Illumina HiSeq 2000. Amplification of TCR beta CDR3 regions was carried out from RNA transcripts. The first round of RT-PCR for the TCR CDR3 was performed with the HTBI primer set and the Qiagen OneStep RT-PCR kit. TCRdb's own reprocessing of the public reads used fastp at Q25 and MiXCR and kept productive beta chains. Identical CDR3 proteins give one entry, which carries the most common genes and DNA. The sample table records 450,000 to 700,000 distinct CDR3 sequences; roughly 46% of these occur just once. Approximately 8.4% of the sample is held by the ten biggest clonotypes. Sequences were obtained from peripheral blood or thyroid tissue (not recorded which). These receptors were obtained from a woman younger than 30 with Graves' hyperthyroidism.

The V call is TRBV10-3, the J call TRBJ1-1; perhaps TRBD1 as D (5 bases). The germline V gene encodes CDR1 ENHRY and CDR2 SYGVKD. Trimming removed 10 bases at V and 1 base at J, with 13 bases between. This CDR3 is 13 amino acids long. The CDR3 bases are TGTGCCACCCTCCAAGGACAGAACACTGAAGCTTTCTTT. Its protein product is CATLQGQNTEAFF.

V and J are TRBV29-1 and TRBJ2-7, with a weak D call TRBD2 (5 bases). The V end lost 8 bases, the J end lost 7 bases, and 15 bases lay between the germline ends. The CDR3 runs to 11 residues. Germline loops: CDR1 SQVTM, CDR2 ANQGSEA. This CDR3 is CSQVDRGEQYF. Written as DNA, the CDR3 is TGCAGCCAAGTGGACCGAGGGGAGCAGTACTTC.

The gene calls are TRBV9 and TRBJ2-7; 7 positions agree with TRBD2. The CDR3 length is 12 residues. Germline V gives CDR1 SGDLS, CDR2 YYNGEE. With V trimmed by 3 bases and J by 9 bases, 6 bases remained unmatched. The CDR3: CASSDERGTQYF. The DNA of the CDR3 is TGTGCCAGCAGCGACGAGCGGGGTACGCAGTACTTC.

At least ten counts were recorded for this clonotype. The V and J genes are TRBV5-4 and TRBJ1-5, with D hard to call. In germline, CDR1 is SGHNT, CDR2 YYREEE (reference sequence). CDR3 size: 15 residues. The V and J ends lost 2 bases and 6 bases respectively, with 15 bases between them. The CDR3 DNA is TGTGCCAGCAGCTTTGACCCAGAGGGCGGTCAGCCCCAGCATTTT. This codes for CASSFDPEGGQPQHF.

Remarks on this clonotype: This likely comes from a read error, as the CDR3 has no conserved phenylalanine or tryptophan at its end. The DNA is omitted, as the CDR3 cannot be located on it reliably, and the CDR3 follows TCRdb's listing. V is TRBV7-6 and J is TRBJ2-7; whether TRBD2, the table's D call, matches the DNA was not checked. CDR1 is SGHVS, CDR2 FNYEAQ, per germline. The CDR3 is 9 amino acids long, termini counted. The CDR3 spells CASSPGGAS.

This clonotype was seen only a few times. This chain links TRBV9 with TRBJ2-7; the D is unclear. V gave up 3 bases and J gave up 0 bases, with 10 bases separating them. The length of the CDR3 is 14 residues. Germline lookup yields CDR1 SGDLS and CDR2 YYNGEE. The CDR3 DNA reads as TGTGCCAGCAGCGCCGACCTTAACTCCTACGAGCAGTACTTC. It translates to CASSADLNSYEQYF.

The chain employs TRBV10-3 and TRBJ2-7; 8 bases fit TRBD1. Per germline, CDR1 ENHRY and CDR2 SYGVKD. This CDR3 is 14 amino acids long. The V gene end was trimmed by 6 bases and the J gene end by 2 bases; junction bases not matched to a gene: 6. CDR3 in amino acids: CAISIDRGTYEQYF. For the CDR3, the DNA is TGTGCCATCAGCATAGACAGGGGAACCTACGAGCAGTACTTC.

The rearrangement links TRBV7-2 to TRBJ2-7; no clear D gene. Germline CDR1 reads SGHTA; CDR2 reads FQGNSA. The CDR3 consists of 16 residues. The ends were cut back, 0 bases at V and 5 bases at J, with 17 bases in the middle. Here the CDR3 reads CASSLAGGPVAHEQYF. CDR3 bases: TGTGCCAGCAGCTTAGCAGGCGGCCCGGTGGCCCACGAGCAGTACTTC.

This clonotype has at least ten counts. The V gene is TRBV20-1, the J gene TRBJ2-2, with D possibly being TRBD2 (5 bases). Germline values: CDR1 DFQATT, CDR2 SNEGSKA (reference sequence). The CDR3 consists of 15 residues. V was trimmed by 2 bases and J by 0 bases, leaving 10 bases between them. The CDR3, as DNA: TGCAGTGCTAGAACAACCGGGACGAACACCGGGGAGCTGTTTTTT. Its protein is CSARTTGTNTGELFF.

The chain's CDR3 is CASSIGAGATEAFF. The CDR3 DNA sequence: TGTGCCAGTAGTATCGGGGCAGGGGCCACTGAAGCTTTCTTT. This chain links TRBV19 with TRBJ1-1; maybe TRBD1 (6 bases). Germline CDR1 reads LNHDA; CDR2 reads SQIVND (reference sequence). Deletions cut 3 bases from V and 4 bases from J, with 12 bases between. The CDR3 covers 14 residues.

This clonotype was seen many times. The chain combines TRBV4-2 with TRBJ2-5; 11 bases match TRBD2. Germline CDR1 is LGHNA and CDR2 is YNFKEQ. The J segment lost 6 bases and the V segment lost 4 bases, leaving 10 bases of the junction unmatched. This CDR3 region has 16 residues. As DNA, the CDR3 is TGTGCCAGCAGCCTCCACTCGACTAGCGGGATTCAGACCCAGTACTTC. It is translated as CASSLHSTSGIQTQYF.

This clonotype has a count of ten or more. The chain joins TRBV27 to TRBJ1-2; D unclear. This CDR3 has 15 amino acids. Germline V gives CDR1 MNHEY, CDR2 SMNVEV (reference sequence). Deletions cut 5 bases from V and 0 bases from J, with 13 bases between. CDR3 DNA sequence: TGTGCCAGCAGTCCTTCGACGGCGTCTAACTATGGCTACACCTTC. Translated, it gives CASSPSTASNYGYTF.

This clonotype was observed once. The rearrangement uses TRBV20-1 and TRBJ2-2, with D perhaps matching TRBD2 (5 bases). The CDR3 runs 15 residues. V was shortened by 0 bases and J by 1 base, with 9 bases between the two germline ends. Looked up from germline, CDR1 is DFQATT and CDR2 is SNEGSKA (reference sequence). As DNA, the CDR3 is TGCAGTGCTAGAGATTCACGGGAGAACACCGGGGAGCTGTTTTTT. Residues: CSARDSRENTGELFF.

With respect to this clonotype: The conserved phenylalanine or tryptophan normally closing the CDR3 is absent here, so this likely arose from a read error. No DNA is shown, since the ends of the CDR3 on it are uncertain; the CDR3 is the one TCRdb lists. The chain combines TRBV7-2 with TRBJ1-2; the table's D call, TRBD1, has no DNA check behind it. The V gene's germline CDR1 is SGHTA and CDR2 FQGNSA. From its first to its last residue, the CDR3 has 11 amino acids. CDR3 sequence reads: CASSWGGVHTL.

This clonotype was seen ten or more times. V usage is TRBV12-3 or TRBV12-4 and J usage is TRBJ1-1, with D tentatively TRBD1 (5 bases). The V and J ends lost 6 bases and 1 base respectively, with 12 bases between them. The CDR3 is 14 residues long. The CDR3 bases are TGTGCCAGCAGCCGAGGGGTCCCGAACACTGAAGCTTTCTTT. This sequence encodes CASSRGVPNTEAFF.

This clonotype was detected many times. The rearrangement joins TRBV20-1 to TRBJ2-2, with D unclear. This CDR3 is 11 amino acids long. The germline V gene has CDR1 DFQATT and CDR2 SNEGSKA (reference sequence). Between the trimmed V and J ends, which lost 4 bases and 4 bases, there was a span of 4 bases. The CDR3 protein is CSAMGTGELFF. Here the CDR3 DNA reads TGCAGTGCTATGGGCACCGGGGAGCTGTTTTTT.

This clonotype has only one observation. V and J are TRBV5-1 and TRBJ2-2; perhaps TRBD2 as D (6 bases). Germline CDR1 is SGHRS and CDR2 is YFSETQ. The CDR3 loop spans 14 amino acids. Trimming pared 7 bases from V and 5 bases from J, leaving 15 bases between. CDR3 coding DNA: TGCGCCAGCGCACACAGCGGGCCTACCGGGGAGCTGTTTTTT. Translated, it gives CASAHSGPTGELFF.

This clonotype showed up many times. The V gene is TRBV29-1, the J gene TRBJ1-2, with D maybe TRBD1 (6 bases). This CDR3 is 13 amino acids long. The germline CDR1 and CDR2 sequences are SQVTM and ANQGSEA. The germline V and J ends were trimmed by 2 bases and 7 bases, with 14 bases remaining between them. CDR3 protein: CSVEPQGGSGYTF. The DNA for the CDR3 is TGCAGCGTTGAACCACAGGGCGGTTCTGGCTACACCTTC. The entire variable domain, with the rest obtained from reference TRBV29-1 and TRBJ1-2, is as follows: SAVISQKPSRDICQRGTSLTIQCQVDSQVTMMFWYRQQPGQSLTLIATANQGSEATYESGFVIDKFPISRPNLTFSTLTVSNMSPEDSSIYLCSVEPQGGSGYTFGSGTRLTVV.

This clonotype was picked up many times. The chain recombines TRBV20-1 with TRBJ2-5; 7 nucleotides line up with TRBD2. Germline CDR1 DFQATT, CDR2 SNEGSKA (reference sequence). CDR3 size: 14 residues. V was clipped by 2 bases and J by 3 bases; unmatched bases: 6. The CDR3 sequence is CSARTTSVKETQYF. The CDR3 nucleotides read TGCAGTGCTAGAACTACTAGCGTAAAAGAGACCCAGTACTTC.

This clonotype showed up just a few times. The chain links TRBV24-1 to TRBJ2-3, with 11 bases fitting TRBD2. The J segment lost 0 bases and the V segment lost 3 bases, leaving 1 base of the junction unmatched. CDR1 and CDR2 (germline): KGHDR, SFDVKD. CDR3 length: 16 residues. This CDR3 reads CATSDRTSGSTDTQYF. DNA for the CDR3: TGTGCCACCAGTGATCGGACTAGCGGGAGCACAGATACGCAGTATTTT.

This chain joins TRBV20-1 and TRBJ2-1, with 9 bases matching TRBD2. This CDR3 is built from 13 residues. The junction had 4 bases not matched to a gene; V was cut back by 6 bases and J by 4 bases. Germline V gene lookup returns CDR1 DFQATT and CDR2 SNEGSKA (reference sequence). The CDR3 reads CSARTSEYNEQFF. The CDR3 nucleotides read TGCAGTGCCAGGACTAGCGAATACAATGAGCAGTTCTTC.

In regard to this clonotype: A read error may explain this, as a much larger clone is one base away. V gene TRBV2 combines with J gene TRBJ2-7, with 7 positions matching TRBD2. CDR1 is SNHLY and CDR2 is FYNNEI in the germline V gene. Germline trimming cut 8 bases from V and 5 bases from J; bases unmatched to any gene: 9. The length of the CDR3 is 13 residues. The CDR3 DNA follows: TGTGCCAGCGGGGAAAAGCGGGACCACGAGCAGTACTTC. It yields the protein CASGEKRDHEQYF.

With regard to this clonotype: An end of the junction differs from the germline gene, which may be a read error. The chain uses TRBV7-9 and TRBJ2-2, with 10 nucleotides matching TRBD2. Germline values: CDR1 SEHNR, CDR2 FQNEAQ (reference sequence). This CDR3 is built from 16 residues. In DNA form, the CDR3 reads TGTGCCAGCAACTTAGGACTAGCGGAAAACACCGGGGAGCTGTTTTTT. Protein sequence: CASNLGLAENTGELFF. The full variable domain, rest sourced from reference TRBV7-9 and TRBJ2-2, is DTGVSQNPRHKITKRGQNVTFRCDPISEHNRLYWYRQTLGQGPEFLTYFQNEAQLEKSRLLSDRFSAERPKGSFSTLEIQRTEQGDSAMYLCASNLGLAENTGELFFGEGSRLTVL.